The 10 T cell receptor beta chains reported below all come from one sample, sequenced in a study of vaccination and CD4 T cells after COVID-19. Antigen specificity for these receptors is unknown. At the Johns Hopkins FTIC core, DNA taken from cultured CD4+ T cells was sequenced by way of the Oncomine TCR Beta short-read assay. Using its own MiXCR run on the PCR reads, TCRdb lists one record per CDR3 protein. Found here are about 26,000 distinct CDR3 sequences, around 66% of them singletons; the top ten hold 4.5% to 6%. This sample's treatment: approximately nine-day PBMC culture with coronavirus spike peptide pools or control peptides (ViraFEST assay). The sequenced sample consisted of CD4+ T cells from blood, cultured in vitro. The receptors were gathered from a human donor who had recovered from COVID-19.

The rearrangement joins TRBV7-9 to TRBJ2-5; 15 bases align to TRBD2. In germline, CDR1 is SEHNR, CDR2 FQNEAQ (reference sequence). The V and J ends lost 5 bases and 6 bases, in that order; junction bases with no gene match: 16. The CDR3 consists of 19 residues. The CDR3 region has the DNA TGTGCCAGCAGCGGCAACGGACTAGCGGGAGGGCCTGATTCTCAGACCCAGTACTTC. It encodes CASSGNGLAGGPDSQTQYF.

The rearrangement uses TRBV27 and TRBJ2-2; the D gene is possibly TRBD2 (6 bases). Trimming removed 6 bases from V and 2 bases from J, with 16 bases in between. CDR3 length: 16 amino acids. Germline-derived CDR1 and CDR2 are MNHEY and SMNVEV (reference sequence). The CDR3 DNA is TGTGCCAGCAGACGCCCCGACGGGGGAAACACCGGGGAGCTGTTTTTT. It yields the protein CASRRPDGGNTGELFF.

V gene TRBV7-2 combines with J gene TRBJ2-1, with TRBD2 matching over 9 bases. The J segment lost 14 bases and the V segment lost 0 bases, leaving 8 bases of the junction unmatched. The CDR3 has 14 residues. The germline gives CDR1 SGHTA, CDR2 FQGNSA. CDR3 sequence: CASSLAASGNSEFF. For the CDR3, the DNA is TGTGCCAGCAGCTTAGCCGCTAGCGGGAATAGTGAGTTCTTC.

The V and J genes are TRBV20-1 and TRBJ1-1; D gene unclear. Trimming took 1 base from V and 4 from J, leaving 13 bases between them. CDR3 length: 14 residues. Looked up from germline, CDR1 is DFQATT and CDR2 is SNEGSKA (reference sequence). CDR3 region: CSARVLEASTEAFF. In DNA form, the CDR3 reads TGCAGTGCTAGAGTTTTGGAGGCGAGCACTGAAGCTTTCTTT.

The V and J genes are TRBV28 and TRBJ2-3; 8 bases are a match to TRBD2. The V gene end was trimmed by 7 bases and the J gene end by 2 bases; junction bases not matched to a gene: 8. Germline loops: CDR1 MDHEN, CDR2 SYDVKM. This CDR3 spans 15 amino acids. The CDR3 is CASTDSGGNTDTQYF. CDR3 in DNA: TGTGCCAGCACCGACTCGGGGGGGAACACAGATACGCAGTATTTT.

This clonotype was seen more than once but under ten times. The gene calls are TRBV28 and TRBJ1-1; D is undetermined. The V gene's germline CDR1 is MDHEN and CDR2 SYDVKM. The CDR3 has 12 residues. With 2 bases removed from V and 5 bases from J, the gap between germline ends came to 6 bases. The CDR3 protein is CASSLEGTEAFF. The CDR3 DNA follows: TGTGCCAGCAGTTTAGAGGGTACTGAAGCTTTCTTT. Using reference TRBV28 and TRBJ1-1 for the parts outside the CDR3, the full variable domain is DVKVTQSSRYLVKRTGEKVFLECVQDMDHENMFWYRQDPGLGLRLIYFSYDVKMKEKGDIPEGYSVSREKKERFSLILESASTNQTSMYLCASSLEGTEAFFGQGTRLTVV.

The rearrangement links TRBV20-1 to TRBJ2-7; 7 bases align to TRBD2. Per germline, CDR1 DFQATT and CDR2 SNEGSKA (reference sequence). This CDR3 is built from 16 residues. Unmatched junction bases numbered 11, after V lost 3 bases and J lost 0 bases. CDR3 amino acids: CSARTRPAGPSYEQYF. The CDR3 DNA reads TGCAGTGCTAGGACGCGGCCAGCGGGACCCTCCTACGAGCAGTACTTC.

This rearrangement joins TRBV29-1 to TRBJ1-6; the D is unclear. This CDR3 spans 13 amino acids. Per the germline V gene, CDR1 is SQVTM and CDR2 is ANQGSEA. The CDR3, as DNA: TGCAGTGCCAGGAGCTCCTATAATTCACCCCTCCACTTT. Its translation: CSARSSYNSPLHF.

V gene TRBV20-1 combines with J gene TRBJ2-7; 12 nucleotides agree with TRBD2. CDR3 size: 12 residues. V was clipped by 8 bases and J by 7 bases; unmatched bases: 6. Germline V lookup: CDR1 DFQATT, CDR2 SNEGSKA (reference sequence). The CDR3 here is CSRGLAGYEQYF. The CDR3 DNA follows: TGCAGTAGGGGACTAGCGGGTTATGAGCAGTACTTC.

The chain recombines TRBV11-3 with TRBJ1-1, with D maybe TRBD1 (5 bases). The V gene lost 0 bases and the J gene lost 2 bases, with 13 bases spanning the gap. The CDR3 runs to 16 residues. Per germline, CDR1 SGHNT and CDR2 YENEEA. CDR3 DNA sequence: TGTGCCAGCAGCTTAGAGCCCTCCAGGGTAAACACTGAAGCTTTCTTT. This sequence encodes CASSLEPSRVNTEAFF. Variable domain in full (rest from reference TRBV11-3 and TRBJ1-1): EAGVVQSPRYKIIEKKQPVAFWCNPISGHNTLYWYLQNLGQGPELLIRYENEEAVDDSQLPKDRFSAERLKGVDSTLKIQPAELGDSAVYLCASSLEPSRVNTEAFFGQGTRLTVV.